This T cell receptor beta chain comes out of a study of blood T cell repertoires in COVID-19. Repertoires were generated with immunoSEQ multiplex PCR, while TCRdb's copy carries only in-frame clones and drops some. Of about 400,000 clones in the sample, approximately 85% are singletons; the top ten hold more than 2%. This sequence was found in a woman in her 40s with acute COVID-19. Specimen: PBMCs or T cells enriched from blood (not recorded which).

CDR3 coding DNA: TGTGCCAGCAGCAGCGTGAGTCAGGGGCTCGAGCAGTACTTC. It translates to CASSSVSQGLEQYF. The V call is TRBV11-2, the J call TRBJ2-7; TRBD1 might be the D (6 bases). CDR3 length: 14 residues. Trimming shortened V by 5 bases and J by 6 bases, and 17 bases separated the two germline ends. Looked up from germline, CDR1 is SGHAT and CDR2 is FQNNGV.